Here is one TCR beta chain with its context. Its specificity is not known. The source of the sample is a study of CD8 T cells in ankylosing spondylitis. General study findings and limits: A motif of 7 or 8 highly homologous TCR beta variants was seen as apparently characteristic of ankylosing spondylitis blood. Matched ankylosing spondylitis synovial fluid reportedly showed significant enrichment of disease-linked clones.

Preparation of TCR beta libraries was done by quantitative 5'-RACE with molecular barcodes. TCRdb fed the 5' RACE reads into MiXCR, producing one record per CDR3 protein. The profile shows about 240,000 distinct CDR3 sequences, over 8.5% of them singletons. This CDR3 is 17 amino acids long. The clonotype comes from a male donor with ankylosing spondylitis or in good health (not recorded which). V is TRBV21-1 and J is TRBJ2-2; the tabulated D call, TRBD1, remains unverified against the DNA. TRBV21-1 is noted as a pseudogene. The sample was blood, either unsorted or a sorted T cell fraction (not recorded which). CDR3 DNA sequence: TGTGCCAGCAGCAAAAATAATGTGATCAGGGGTTCGGTGGAGCTGTTTTTT. This translates into CASSKNNVIRGSVELFF.